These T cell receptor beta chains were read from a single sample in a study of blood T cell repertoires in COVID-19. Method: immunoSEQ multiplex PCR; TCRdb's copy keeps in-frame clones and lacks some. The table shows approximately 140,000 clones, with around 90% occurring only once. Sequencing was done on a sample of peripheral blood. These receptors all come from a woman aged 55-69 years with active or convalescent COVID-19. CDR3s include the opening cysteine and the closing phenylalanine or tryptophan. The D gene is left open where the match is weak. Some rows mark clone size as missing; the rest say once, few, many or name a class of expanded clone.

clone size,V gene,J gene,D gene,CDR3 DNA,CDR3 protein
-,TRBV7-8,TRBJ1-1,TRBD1,TGTGCCAGCAGCCCAGGGACAGGGGGGTACACTGAAGCTTTCTTT,CASSPGTGGYTEAFF
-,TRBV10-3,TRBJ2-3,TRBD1,TGTGCCATCACCCGGACAGGGGTGTCCGATACGCAGTATTTT,CAITRTGVSDTQYF
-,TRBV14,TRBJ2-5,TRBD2,TGTGCCAGCAGCCAAGATAGGGCTAGCGGGCGTGATTACCAAGAGACCCAGTACTTC,CASSQDRASGRDYQETQYF
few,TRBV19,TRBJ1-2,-,TGTGCCACCCTCAAAGAACGGGCAGGGAACTATGGCTACACCTTC,CATLKERAGNYGYTF
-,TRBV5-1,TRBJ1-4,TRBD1,TGCGCCAGCAGCCGGACAGGGGATAATGAAAAACTGTTTTTT,CASSRTGDNEKLFF
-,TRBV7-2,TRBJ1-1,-,TGTGCCAGCAGCTTAGGACAGGTCGGTGAAGCTTTCTTT,CASSLGQVGEAFF
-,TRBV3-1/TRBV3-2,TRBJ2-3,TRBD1,TGTGCCAGCAGCCAACGGACAGGGGCAGATACGCAGTATTTT,CASSQRTGADTQYF
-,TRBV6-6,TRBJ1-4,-,TGTGCCAGCACCGACTCAGGGCGCGGTGAAAAACTGTTTTTT,CASTDSGRGEKLFF
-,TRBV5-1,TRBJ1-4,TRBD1,TGCGCCAGCAGCTGGGGACAGGGACGGGGTGAAAAACTGTTTTTT,CASSWGQGRGEKLFF
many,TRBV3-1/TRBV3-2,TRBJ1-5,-,TGTGCCAGCAGCGCGGGGGGCAATCAGCCCCAGCATTTT,CASSAGGNQPQHF
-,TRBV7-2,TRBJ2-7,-,TGTGCCAGCAGCTTAAAGGGGGACGAGCAGTACTTC,CASSLKGDEQYF
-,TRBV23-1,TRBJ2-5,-,TGCGCCAGCAGTCACTCCCCCCGGGTCCAAGAGACCCAGTACTTC,CASSHSPRVQETQYF
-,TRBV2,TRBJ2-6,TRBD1,TGTGCCAGCAGCGGAAGAGGTGCGGGGACAGGGAACGCTGGGGCCAACGTCCTGACTTTC,CASSGRGAGTGNAGANVLTF
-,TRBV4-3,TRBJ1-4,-,TGCGCCAGCTCCGGGCGGGGGACTGGAGATGAAAAACTGTTTTTT,CASSGRGTGDEKLFF
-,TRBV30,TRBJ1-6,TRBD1,TGTGCCTATCGGACAGGGGGCTTATCACCCCTCCACTTT,CAYRTGGLSPLHF
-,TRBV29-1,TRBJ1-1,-,TGCAGCGTTGTGGGGGCCCAACAGGGAACTACTGAAGCTTTCTTT,CSVVGAQQGTTEAFF
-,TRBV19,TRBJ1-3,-,TGTGCCAGTAGAGAACAGCGGAACTCTGGAAACACCATATATTTT,CASREQRNSGNTIYF
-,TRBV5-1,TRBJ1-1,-,TGCGCCAGCAGCTTGACTGACAGTCTTGCTGAAGCTTTCTTT,CASSLTDSLAEAFF
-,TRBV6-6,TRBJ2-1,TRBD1,TGTGCCAGCAGTCGGACAGGGTCCTACAATGAGCAGTTCTTC,CASSRTGSYNEQFF
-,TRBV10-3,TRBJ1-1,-,TGTGCCATCAGTGAGCAAGGCAGGGGCATGAACACTGAAGCTTTCTTT,CAISEQGRGMNTEAFF
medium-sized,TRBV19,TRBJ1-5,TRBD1,TGTGCCAGTAGCGAGGGACAGCATAGCAATCAGCCCCAGCATTTT,CASSEGQHSNQPQHF
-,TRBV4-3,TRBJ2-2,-,TGCGCCAGCAGCCAAGATTCAGGGGGGCGAACCGGGGAGCTGTTTTTT,CASSQDSGGRTGELFF
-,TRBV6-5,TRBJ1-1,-,TGTGCCAGCACCCCCTCAGGGGAAACTGAAGCTTTCTTT,CASTPSGETEAFF
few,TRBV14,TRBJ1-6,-,TGTGCCAGCAGCCAAGATCGCTCAGTCCTCTATAATTCACCCCTCCACTTT,CASSQDRSVLYNSPLHF
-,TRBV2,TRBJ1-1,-,TGTGCCAGACCCCTAGCGGGGATCACTGAAGCTTTCTTT,CARPLAGITEAFF
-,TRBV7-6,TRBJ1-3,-,TGTGCCAGCAGCTTAGGACTGTACTCTGGAAACACCATATATTTT,CASSLGLYSGNTIYF
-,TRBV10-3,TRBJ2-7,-,TGTGCCACCGGGGGGGCCGGGACAGGGACCTACGAGCAGTACTTC,CATGGAGTGTYEQYF
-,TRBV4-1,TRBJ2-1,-,TGCGCCAGCAGCCAAGATGTCCAGGATTTCTACAATGAGCAGTTCTTC,CASSQDVQDFYNEQFF
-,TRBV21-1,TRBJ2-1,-,TGTGCCAGCAGCAAAGCCGGCGGGGGGTTCTACAATGAGCAGTTCTTC,CASSKAGGGFYNEQFF
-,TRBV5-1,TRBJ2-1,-,TGCGCCAGCAGCCGGACGGGGGGCCCCTCCTACAATGAGCAGTTCTTC,CASSRTGGPSYNEQFF
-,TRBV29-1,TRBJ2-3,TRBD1,TGCAGCGTTAACCTCCGGGACAGGAAGGGGGGCTACACAGATACGCAGTATTTT,CSVNLRDRKGGYTDTQYF
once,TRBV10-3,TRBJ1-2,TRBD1,TGTGCCATCAGTGAACAGGGGGTTTTCAACTATGGCTACACCTTC,CAISEQGVFNYGYTF
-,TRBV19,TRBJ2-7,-,TGTGCCAGTAGTATAGCCGCTCAGGGCCCCTACGAGCAGTACTTC,CASSIAAQGPYEQYF
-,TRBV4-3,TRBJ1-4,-,TGCGCCAGCAGCCAAGATGGGGGGGTCGCTAATGAAAAACTGTTTTTT,CASSQDGGVANEKLFF
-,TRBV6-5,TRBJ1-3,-,TGTGCCAGCAGTAATGGACAGATACCTGGAAACACCATATATTTT,CASSNGQIPGNTIYF
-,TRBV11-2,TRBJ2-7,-,TGTGCCAGCAGCTACGCAGGGAAGAAGTACGAGCAGTACTTC,CASSYAGKKYEQYF
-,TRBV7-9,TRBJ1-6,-,TGTGCCAGCAGCACTCGTTATTCACCCCTCCACTTT,CASSTRYSPLHF
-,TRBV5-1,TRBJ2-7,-,TGCGCCAGCAGCCGGGTCGGGGGTACCCAAGTCTACGAGCAGTACTTC,CASSRVGGTQVYEQYF
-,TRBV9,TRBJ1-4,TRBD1,TGTGCCAGCAGCCTCCGGACAGGAGCCTCGGAAAAACTGTTTTTT,CASSLRTGASEKLFF
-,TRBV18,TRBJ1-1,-,TGTGCCAGCTCACCCTCCGGGACATTAAACACTGAAGCTTTCTTT,CASSPSGTLNTEAFF
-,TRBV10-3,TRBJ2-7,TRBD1,TGTGCCATCAGTGAGGACAGGGGGCTATACGAGCAGTACTTC,CAISEDRGLYEQYF
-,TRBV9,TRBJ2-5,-,TGTGCCAGCAGCGTAGCAGGGGTACACCAAGAGACCCAGTACTTC,CASSVAGVHQETQYF
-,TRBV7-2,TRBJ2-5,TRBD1,TGTGCCAGCAGCATACAGGGGGCATCCCTCCAAGAGACCCAGTACTTC,CASSIQGASLQETQYF
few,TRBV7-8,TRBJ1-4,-,TGTGCCAGCAGCCCAGACAGGTGGCTCAGTGAAAAACTGTTTTTT,CASSPDRWLSEKLFF
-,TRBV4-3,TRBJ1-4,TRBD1,TGCGCCAGCAGCCCATTTGGGGGACAGGAGAATGAAAAACTGTTTTTT,CASSPFGGQENEKLFF
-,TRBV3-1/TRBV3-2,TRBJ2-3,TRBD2,TGTGCCAGCAGCCAAGACTGGCGGACTAGCGGGGGGGCCCCCGATACGCAGTATTTT,CASSQDWRTSGGAPDTQYF
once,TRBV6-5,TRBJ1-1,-,TGTGCCAGCAGCTTGACAGGATGGATGAACACTGAAGCTTTCTTT,CASSLTGWMNTEAFF
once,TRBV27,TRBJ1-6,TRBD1,TGTGCCAGCAGTCTCGGGACAGGGAGGAATTCACCCCTCCACTTT,CASSLGTGRNSPLHF
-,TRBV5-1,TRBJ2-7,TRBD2,TGCGCCAGCAGGAAGACTAGCGGCTACGAGCAGTACTTC,CASRKTSGYEQYF
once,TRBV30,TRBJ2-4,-,TGTGCCTGGAGTGTGTCGGGGTACTTCGGCAAAAACATTCAGTACTTC,CAWSVSGYFGKNIQYF
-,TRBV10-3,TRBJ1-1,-,TGTGCCATCAGTGAGTCGGGAGGGGGGGCTGAAGCTTTCTTT,CAISESGGGAEAFF
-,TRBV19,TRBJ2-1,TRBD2,TGTGCCAGTAGTCTCTCCCCGGGGGGGCCTTACAATGAGCAGTTCTTC,CASSLSPGGPYNEQFF